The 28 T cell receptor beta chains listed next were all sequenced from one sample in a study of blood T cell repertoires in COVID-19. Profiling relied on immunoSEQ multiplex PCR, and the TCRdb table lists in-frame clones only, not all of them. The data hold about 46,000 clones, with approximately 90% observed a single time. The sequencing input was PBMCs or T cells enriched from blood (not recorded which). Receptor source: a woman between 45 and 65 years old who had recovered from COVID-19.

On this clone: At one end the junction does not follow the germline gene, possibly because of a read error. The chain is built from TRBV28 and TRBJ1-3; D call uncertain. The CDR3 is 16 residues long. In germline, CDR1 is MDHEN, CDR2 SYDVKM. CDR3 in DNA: TGTGCCAGCAGTTTATATCCGGGGTCGGCTGGAAGCACCATATATTTT. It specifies CASSLYPGSAGSTIYF.

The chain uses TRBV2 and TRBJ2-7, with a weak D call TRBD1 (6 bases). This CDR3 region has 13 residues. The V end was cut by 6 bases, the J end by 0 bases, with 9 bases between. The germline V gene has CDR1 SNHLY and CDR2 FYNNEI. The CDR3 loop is CASRGHVSYEQYF. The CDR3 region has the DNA TGTGCCAGCAGGGGACACGTCTCCTACGAGCAGTACTTC.

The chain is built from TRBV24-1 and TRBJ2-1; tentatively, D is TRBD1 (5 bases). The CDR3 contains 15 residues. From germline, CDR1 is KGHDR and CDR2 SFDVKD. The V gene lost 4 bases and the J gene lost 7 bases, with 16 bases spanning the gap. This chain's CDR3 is CATSDDRLPMNEQFF. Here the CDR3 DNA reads TGTGCCACCAGTGACGACAGACTGCCTATGAATGAGCAGTTCTTC.

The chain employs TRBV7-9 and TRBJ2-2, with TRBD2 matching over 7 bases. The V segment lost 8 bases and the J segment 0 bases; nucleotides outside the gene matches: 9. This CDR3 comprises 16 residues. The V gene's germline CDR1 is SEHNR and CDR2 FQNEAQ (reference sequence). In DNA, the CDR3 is TGTGCCAGCTTCCTTGGGAGGGGCTCGAACACCGGGGAGCTGTTTTTT. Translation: CASFLGRGSNTGELFF.

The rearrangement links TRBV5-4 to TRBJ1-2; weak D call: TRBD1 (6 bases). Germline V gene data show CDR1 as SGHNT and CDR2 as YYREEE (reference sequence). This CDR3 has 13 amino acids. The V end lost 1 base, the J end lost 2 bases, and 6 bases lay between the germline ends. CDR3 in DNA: TGTGCCAGCAGCTTGCAGGGGAACTATGGCTACACCTTC. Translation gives CASSLQGNYGYTF.

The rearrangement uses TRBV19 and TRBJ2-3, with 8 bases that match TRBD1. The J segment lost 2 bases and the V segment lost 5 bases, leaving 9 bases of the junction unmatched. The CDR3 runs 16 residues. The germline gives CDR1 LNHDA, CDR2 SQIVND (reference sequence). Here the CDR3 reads CASSDGTGFSTDTQYF. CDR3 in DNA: TGTGCCAGTAGTGATGGGACAGGATTCTCCACAGATACGCAGTATTTT.

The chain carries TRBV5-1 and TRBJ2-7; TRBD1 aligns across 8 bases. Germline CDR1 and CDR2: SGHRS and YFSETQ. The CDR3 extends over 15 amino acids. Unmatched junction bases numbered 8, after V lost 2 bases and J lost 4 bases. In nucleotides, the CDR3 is TGCGCCAGCAGCTTAGCTCAGGGGGCCGGGTACGAGCAGTACTTC. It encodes CASSLAQGAGYEQYF.

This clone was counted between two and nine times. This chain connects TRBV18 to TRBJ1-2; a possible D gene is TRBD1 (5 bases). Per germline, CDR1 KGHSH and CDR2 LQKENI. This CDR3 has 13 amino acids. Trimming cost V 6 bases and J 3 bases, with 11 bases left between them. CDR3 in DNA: TGTGCCAGCTCGGAACAGGCTGACTATGGCTACACCTTC. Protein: CASSEQADYGYTF.

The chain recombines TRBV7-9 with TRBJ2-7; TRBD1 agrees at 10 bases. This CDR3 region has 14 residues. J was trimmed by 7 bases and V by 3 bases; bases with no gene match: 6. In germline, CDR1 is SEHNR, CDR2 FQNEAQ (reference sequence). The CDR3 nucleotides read TGTGCCAGCAGCTTCGGGACAGGGGCACGGGAGCAGTACTTC. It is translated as CASSFGTGAREQYF.

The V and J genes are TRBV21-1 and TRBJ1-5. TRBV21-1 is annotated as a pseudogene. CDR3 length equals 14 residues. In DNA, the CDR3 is TGTGCCAGCAGCAAGGGGGGAGGGGATCAGCCCCAGCATTTT. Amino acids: CASSKGGGDQPQHF.

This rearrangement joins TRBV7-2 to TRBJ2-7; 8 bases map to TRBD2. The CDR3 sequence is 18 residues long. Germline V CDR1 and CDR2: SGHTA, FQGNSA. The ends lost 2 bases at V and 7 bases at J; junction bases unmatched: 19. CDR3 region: CASSLTPGLAAVPGEQYF. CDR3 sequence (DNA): TGTGCCAGCAGCTTAACGCCCGGACTAGCCGCAGTCCCGGGGGAGCAGTACTTC.

CDR3 coding DNA: TGTGCCAGCAGTCCATCGGGACTAGCGGGAGGTGAGCAGTTCTTC. Amino acids: CASSPSGLAGGEQFF. The chain links TRBV28 to TRBJ2-1; TRBD2 matches at 15 bases. The germline V gene has CDR1 MDHEN and CDR2 SYDVKM. The J segment lost 9 bases and the V segment lost 5 bases, leaving 5 bases of the junction unmatched. The CDR3 contains 15 residues.

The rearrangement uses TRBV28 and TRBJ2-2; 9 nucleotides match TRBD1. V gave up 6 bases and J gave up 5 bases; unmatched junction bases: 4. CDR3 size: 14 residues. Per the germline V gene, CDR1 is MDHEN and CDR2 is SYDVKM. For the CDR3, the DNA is TGTGCCAGCAGGGTACAGGGGGCGACCGGGGAGCTGTTTTTT. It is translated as CASRVQGATGELFF.

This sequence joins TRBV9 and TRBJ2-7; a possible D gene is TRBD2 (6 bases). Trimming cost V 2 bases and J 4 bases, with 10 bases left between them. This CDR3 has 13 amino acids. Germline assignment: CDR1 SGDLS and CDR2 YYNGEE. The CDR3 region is CASSVRAGYEQYF. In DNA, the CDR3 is TGTGCCAGCAGCGTCCGAGCGGGTTACGAGCAGTACTTC.

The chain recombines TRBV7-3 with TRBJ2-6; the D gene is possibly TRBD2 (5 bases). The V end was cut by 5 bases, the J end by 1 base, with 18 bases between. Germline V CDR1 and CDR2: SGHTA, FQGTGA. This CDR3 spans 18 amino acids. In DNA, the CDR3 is TGTGCCAGCAGCCCGAGGGCACGGTCCTCTTCTGGGGCCAACGTCCTGACTTTC. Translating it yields CASSPRARSSSGANVLTF.

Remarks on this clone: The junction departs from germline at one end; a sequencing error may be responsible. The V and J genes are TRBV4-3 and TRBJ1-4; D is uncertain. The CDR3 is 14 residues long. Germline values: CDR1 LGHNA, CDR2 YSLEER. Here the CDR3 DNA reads TGCGCCAGCAGCCAAGCAACAACCAATGAAAAACTGTTTTTT. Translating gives CASSQATTNEKLFF.

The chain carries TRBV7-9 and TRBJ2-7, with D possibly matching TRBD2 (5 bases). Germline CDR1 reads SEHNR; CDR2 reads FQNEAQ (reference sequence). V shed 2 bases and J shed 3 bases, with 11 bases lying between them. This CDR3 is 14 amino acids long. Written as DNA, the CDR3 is TGTGCCAGCAGCTTAAGTGAGAGGGTCTACGAGCAGTACTTC. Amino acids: CASSLSERVYEQYF.

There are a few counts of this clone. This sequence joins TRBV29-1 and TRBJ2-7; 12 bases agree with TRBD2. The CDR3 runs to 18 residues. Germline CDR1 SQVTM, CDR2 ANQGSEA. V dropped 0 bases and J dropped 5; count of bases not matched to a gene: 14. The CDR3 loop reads CSVEDTKGGLAGGDEQYF. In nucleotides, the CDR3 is TGCAGCGTTGAAGATACGAAAGGGGGTCTAGCGGGAGGGGACGAGCAGTACTTC.

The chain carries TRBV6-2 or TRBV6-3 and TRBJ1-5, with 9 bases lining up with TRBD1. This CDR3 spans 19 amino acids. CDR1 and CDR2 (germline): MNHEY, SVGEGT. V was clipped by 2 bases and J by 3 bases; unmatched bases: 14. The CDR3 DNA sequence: TGTGCCAGCAGTTACCCGTCACGCTCGGACAGGGGTTACAATCAGCCCCAGCATTTT. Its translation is CASSYPSRSDRGYNQPQHF.

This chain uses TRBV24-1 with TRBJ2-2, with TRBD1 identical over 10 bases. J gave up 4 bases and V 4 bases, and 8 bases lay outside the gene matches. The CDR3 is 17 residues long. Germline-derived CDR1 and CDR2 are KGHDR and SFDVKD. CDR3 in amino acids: CATSESGTGAGTGELFF. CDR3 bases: TGTGCCACCAGTGAATCCGGGACAGGGGCGGGCACCGGGGAGCTGTTTTTT.

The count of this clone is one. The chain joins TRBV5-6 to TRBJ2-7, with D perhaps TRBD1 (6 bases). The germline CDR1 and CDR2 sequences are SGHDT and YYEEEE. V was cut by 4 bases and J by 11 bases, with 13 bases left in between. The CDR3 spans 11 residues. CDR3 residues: CASSLGQYEYF. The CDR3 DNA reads TGTGCCAGCAGCCTTGGACAGTACGAGTACTTC.

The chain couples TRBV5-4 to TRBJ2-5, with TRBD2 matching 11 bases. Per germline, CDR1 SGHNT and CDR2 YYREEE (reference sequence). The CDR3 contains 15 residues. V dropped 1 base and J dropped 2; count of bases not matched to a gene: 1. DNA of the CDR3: TGTGCCAGCAGCTTGTCTAGCGGGGGGCAAGAGACCCAGTACTTC. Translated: CASSLSSGGQETQYF.

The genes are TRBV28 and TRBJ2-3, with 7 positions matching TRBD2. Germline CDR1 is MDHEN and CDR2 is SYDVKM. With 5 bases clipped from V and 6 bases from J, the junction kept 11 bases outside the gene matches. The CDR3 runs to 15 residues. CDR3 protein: CASSPGTTSRDTQYF. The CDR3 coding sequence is TGTGCCAGCAGTCCCGGGACTACCTCCCGGGATACGCAGTATTTT. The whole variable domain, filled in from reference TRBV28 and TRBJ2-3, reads DVKVTQSSRYLVKRTGEKVFLECVQDMDHENMFWYRQDPGLGLRLIYFSYDVKMKEKGDIPEGYSVSREKKERFSLILESASTNQTSMYLCASSPGTTSRDTQYFGPGTRLTVL.

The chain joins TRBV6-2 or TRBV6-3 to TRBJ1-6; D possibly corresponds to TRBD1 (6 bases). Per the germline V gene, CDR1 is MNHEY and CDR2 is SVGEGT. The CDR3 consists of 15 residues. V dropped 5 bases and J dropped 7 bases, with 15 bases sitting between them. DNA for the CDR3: TGTGCCAGCAGTACCACAGGGAGGGGAAATTCACCCCTCCACTTT. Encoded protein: CASSTTGRGNSPLHF.

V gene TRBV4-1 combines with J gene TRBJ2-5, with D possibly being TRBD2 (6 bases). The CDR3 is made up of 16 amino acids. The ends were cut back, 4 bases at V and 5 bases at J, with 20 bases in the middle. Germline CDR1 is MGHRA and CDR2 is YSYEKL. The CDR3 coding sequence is TGCGCCAGCAGCCGCTCCGGGGACTTCGGTCGGGAGACCCAGTACTTC. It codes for CASSRSGDFGRETQYF.

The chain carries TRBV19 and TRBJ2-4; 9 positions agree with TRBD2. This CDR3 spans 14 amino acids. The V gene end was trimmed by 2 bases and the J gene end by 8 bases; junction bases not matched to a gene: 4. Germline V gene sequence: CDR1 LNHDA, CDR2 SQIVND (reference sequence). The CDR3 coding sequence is TGTGCCAGTAGTATATATCAGCGGGAGGACATTCAGTACTTC. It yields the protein CASSIYQREDIQYF.

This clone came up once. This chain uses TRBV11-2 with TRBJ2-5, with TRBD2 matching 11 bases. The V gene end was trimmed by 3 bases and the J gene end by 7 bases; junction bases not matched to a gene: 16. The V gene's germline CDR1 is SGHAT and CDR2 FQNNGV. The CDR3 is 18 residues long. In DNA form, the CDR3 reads TGTGCCAGCAGCTTTTTAGCGGGAGGGCCGGTCGATAGGGGGACCCAGTACTTC. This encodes CASSFLAGGPVDRGTQYF.

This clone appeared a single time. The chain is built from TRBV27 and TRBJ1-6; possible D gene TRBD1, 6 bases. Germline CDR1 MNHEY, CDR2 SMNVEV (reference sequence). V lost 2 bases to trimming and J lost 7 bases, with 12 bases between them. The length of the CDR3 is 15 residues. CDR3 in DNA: TGTGCCAGCAGTTTAGGGGGCTATAGGAATTCACCCCTCCACTTT. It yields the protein CASSLGGYRNSPLHF.